The source of this T cell receptor beta chain is a study of shared clonotypes between healthy human individuals. As for the study in general: Three CD4 naive, three CD4 memory, two CD8 naive and one CD8 memory plate were used per donor. Regarding the study as a whole: Clonotypes shared by all four sorted-subset donors had higher generation probabilities than non-shared clonotypes. The study found about 5% of naive CD4 clonotypes shared across a few donors.

Turning to this clone: The antigen remains unidentified.

Assay used: immunoSEQ multiplex PCR; TCRdb lists only in-frame clones, some missing. The table lists around 2,100,000 clones, 85% to 95% of them singletons, with 1.2% in the top ten. Positive CCR7 selection of CD45RO-negative cells yielded the naive CD8 cells, and terminally differentiated effector memory CD45RA+ cells were excluded. The sequenced sample consisted of naive CD8+ T cells sorted from blood. The TCR originated in a man younger than 35 in good health.

The CDR3 region is CASSFTSTYEQYF. The DNA for the CDR3 is TGCGCCAGCAGCTTCACCAGCACCTACGAGCAGTACTTC. V is TRBV5-1 and J is TRBJ2-7, with D unclear. The CDR3 extends over 13 amino acids. Trimming shortened V by 2 bases and J by 2 bases, and 8 bases separated the two germline ends. CDR1 and CDR2 (germline): SGHRS, YFSETQ.